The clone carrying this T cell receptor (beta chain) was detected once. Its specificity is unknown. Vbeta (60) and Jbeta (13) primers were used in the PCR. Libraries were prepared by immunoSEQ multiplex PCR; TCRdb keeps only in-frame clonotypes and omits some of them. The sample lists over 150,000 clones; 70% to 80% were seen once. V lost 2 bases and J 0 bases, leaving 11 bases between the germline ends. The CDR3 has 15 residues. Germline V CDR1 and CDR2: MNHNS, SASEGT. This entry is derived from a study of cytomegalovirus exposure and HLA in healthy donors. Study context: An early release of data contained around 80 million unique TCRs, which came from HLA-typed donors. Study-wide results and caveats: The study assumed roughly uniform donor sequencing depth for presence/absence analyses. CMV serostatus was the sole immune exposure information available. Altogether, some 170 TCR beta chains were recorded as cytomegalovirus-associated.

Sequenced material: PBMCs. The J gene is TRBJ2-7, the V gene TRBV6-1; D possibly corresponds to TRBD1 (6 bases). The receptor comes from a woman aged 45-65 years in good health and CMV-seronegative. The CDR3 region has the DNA TGTGCCAGCAGTGAACCCGACAGGATCTCCTACGAGCAGTACTTC. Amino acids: CASSEPDRISYEQYF.